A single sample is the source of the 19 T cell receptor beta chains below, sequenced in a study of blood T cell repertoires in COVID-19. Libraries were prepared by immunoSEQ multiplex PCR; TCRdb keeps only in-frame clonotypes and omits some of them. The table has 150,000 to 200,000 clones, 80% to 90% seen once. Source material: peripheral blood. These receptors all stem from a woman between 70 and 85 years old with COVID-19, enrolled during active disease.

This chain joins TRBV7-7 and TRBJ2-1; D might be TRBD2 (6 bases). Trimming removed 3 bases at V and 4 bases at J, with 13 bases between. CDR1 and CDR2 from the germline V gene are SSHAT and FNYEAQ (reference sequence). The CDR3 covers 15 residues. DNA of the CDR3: TGTGCCAGCAGCTTTACTAGGCGGGGTTACAATGAGCAGTTCTTC. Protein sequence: CASSFTRRGYNEQFF.

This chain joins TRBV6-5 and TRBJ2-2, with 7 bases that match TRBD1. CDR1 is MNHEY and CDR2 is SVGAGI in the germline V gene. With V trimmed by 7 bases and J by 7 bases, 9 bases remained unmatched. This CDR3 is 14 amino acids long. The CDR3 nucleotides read TGTGCCAGCATCAGGACAGGCACCGGCGGGGAGCTGTTTTTT. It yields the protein CASIRTGTGGELFF.

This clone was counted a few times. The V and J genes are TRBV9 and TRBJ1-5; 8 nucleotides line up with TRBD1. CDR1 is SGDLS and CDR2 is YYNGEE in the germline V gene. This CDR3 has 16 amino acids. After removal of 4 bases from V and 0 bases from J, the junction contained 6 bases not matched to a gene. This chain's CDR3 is CASSSGTGDSNQPQHF. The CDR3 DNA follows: TGTGCCAGCAGCAGTGGGACAGGCGATAGCAATCAGCCCCAGCATTTT. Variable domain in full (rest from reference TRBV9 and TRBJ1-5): DSGVTQTPKHLITATGQRVTLRCSPRSGDLSVYWYQQSLDQGLQFLIQYYNGEERAKGNILERFSAQQFPDLHSELNLSSLELGDSALYFCASSSGTGDSNQPQHFGDGTRLSIL.

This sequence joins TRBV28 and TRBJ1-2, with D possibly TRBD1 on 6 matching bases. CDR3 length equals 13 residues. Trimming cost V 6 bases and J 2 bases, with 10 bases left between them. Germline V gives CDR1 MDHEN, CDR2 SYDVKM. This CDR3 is CASRGQPNYGYTF. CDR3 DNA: TGTGCCAGCAGAGGACAGCCGAACTATGGCTACACCTTC.

CDR3 sequence: CATSRDGGTAIYEQYF. Here the CDR3 DNA reads TGTGCCACCAGCAGAGATGGAGGGACAGCGATCTACGAGCAGTACTTC. This sequence joins TRBV15 and TRBJ2-7; tentatively, D is TRBD1 (7 bases). The CDR3 consists of 16 residues. CDR1 is LNHNV, CDR2 YYDKDF, per germline (reference sequence). Trimming removed 0 bases at V and 3 bases at J, with 15 bases between.

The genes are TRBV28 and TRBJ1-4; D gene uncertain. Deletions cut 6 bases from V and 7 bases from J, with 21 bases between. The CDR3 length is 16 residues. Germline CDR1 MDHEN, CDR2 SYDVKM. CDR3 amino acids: CASSRGWELGGEKLFF. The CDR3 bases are TGTGCCAGCAGCCGGGGTTGGGAACTAGGTGGTGAAAAACTGTTTTTT.

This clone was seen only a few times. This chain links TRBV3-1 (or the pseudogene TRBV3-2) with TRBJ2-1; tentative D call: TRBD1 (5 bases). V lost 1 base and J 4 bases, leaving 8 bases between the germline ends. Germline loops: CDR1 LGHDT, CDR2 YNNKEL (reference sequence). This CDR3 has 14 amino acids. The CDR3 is CASSQAQGYNEQFF. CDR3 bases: TGTGCCAGCAGCCAAGCCCAGGGATACAATGAGCAGTTCTTC.

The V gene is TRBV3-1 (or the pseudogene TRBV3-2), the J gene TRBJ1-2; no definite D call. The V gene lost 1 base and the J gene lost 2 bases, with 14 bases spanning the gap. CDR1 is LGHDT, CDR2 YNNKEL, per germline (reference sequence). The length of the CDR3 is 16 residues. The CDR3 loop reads CASSQGSSFRNYGYTF. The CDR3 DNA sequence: TGTGCCAGCAGCCAAGGCAGTAGCTTTCGAAACTATGGCTACACCTTC.

CDR3 loop: CASSRLAGGANEQFF. The CDR3 DNA reads TGTGCCAGCAGTCGACTAGCGGGGGGAGCCAATGAGCAGTTCTTC. This chain links TRBV6-6 with TRBJ2-1, with 13 bases fitting TRBD2. J gave up 6 bases and V 5 bases, and 4 bases lay outside the gene matches. This CDR3 is 15 amino acids long. Germline V gives CDR1 MNHNY, CDR2 SVGAGI (reference sequence).

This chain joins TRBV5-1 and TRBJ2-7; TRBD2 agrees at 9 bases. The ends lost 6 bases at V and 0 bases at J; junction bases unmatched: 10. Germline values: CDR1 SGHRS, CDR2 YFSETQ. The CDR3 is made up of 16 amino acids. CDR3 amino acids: CASTFGAGGSSYEQYF. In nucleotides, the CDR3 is TGCGCCAGCACCTTCGGGGCGGGGGGGAGCTCCTACGAGCAGTACTTC.

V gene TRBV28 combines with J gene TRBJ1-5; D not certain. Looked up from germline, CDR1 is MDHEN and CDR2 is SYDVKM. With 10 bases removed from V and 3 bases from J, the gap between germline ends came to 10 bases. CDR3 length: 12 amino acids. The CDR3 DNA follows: TGTGCCACCTACAGAAACAATCAGCCCCAGCATTTT. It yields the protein CATYRNNQPQHF.

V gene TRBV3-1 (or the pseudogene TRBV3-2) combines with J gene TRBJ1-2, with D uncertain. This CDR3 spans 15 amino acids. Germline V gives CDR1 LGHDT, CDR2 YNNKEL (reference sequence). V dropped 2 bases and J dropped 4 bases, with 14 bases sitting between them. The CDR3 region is CASSQHGGGAYGYTF. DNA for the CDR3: TGTGCCAGCAGCCAACACGGAGGAGGCGCCTATGGCTACACCTTC.

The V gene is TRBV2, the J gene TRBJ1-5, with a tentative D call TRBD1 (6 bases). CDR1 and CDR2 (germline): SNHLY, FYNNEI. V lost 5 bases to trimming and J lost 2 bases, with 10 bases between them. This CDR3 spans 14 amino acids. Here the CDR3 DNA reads TGTGCCAGCAGTTGGACAGCGGGCAATCAGCCCCAGCATTTT. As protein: CASSWTAGNQPQHF. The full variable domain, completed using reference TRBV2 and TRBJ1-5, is EPEVTQTPSHQVTQMGQEVILRCVPISNHLYFYWYRQILGQKVEFLVSFYNNEISEKSEIFDDQFSVERPDGSNFTLKIRSTKLEDSAMYFCASSWTAGNQPQHFGDGTRLSIL.

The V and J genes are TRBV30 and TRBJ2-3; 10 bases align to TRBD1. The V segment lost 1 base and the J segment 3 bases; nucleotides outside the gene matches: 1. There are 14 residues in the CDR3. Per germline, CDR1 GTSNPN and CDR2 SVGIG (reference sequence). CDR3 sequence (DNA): TGTGCCTGGAGTGGGGACAGGGGAACAGATACGCAGTATTTT. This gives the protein CAWSGDRGTDTQYF.

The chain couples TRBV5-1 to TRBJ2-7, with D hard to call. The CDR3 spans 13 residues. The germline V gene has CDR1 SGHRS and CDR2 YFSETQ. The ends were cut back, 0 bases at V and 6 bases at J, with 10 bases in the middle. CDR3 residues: CASSLEQVGEQYF. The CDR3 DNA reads TGCGCCAGCAGCTTGGAGCAGGTAGGCGAGCAGTACTTC.

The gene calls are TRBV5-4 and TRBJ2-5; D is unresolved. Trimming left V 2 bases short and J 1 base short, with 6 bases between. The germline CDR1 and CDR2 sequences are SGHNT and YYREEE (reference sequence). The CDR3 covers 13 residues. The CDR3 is CASSFWAQETQYF. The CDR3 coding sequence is TGTGCCAGCAGCTTCTGGGCCCAAGAGACCCAGTACTTC. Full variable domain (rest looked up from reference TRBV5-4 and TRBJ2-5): ETGVTQSPTHLIKTRGQQVTLRCSSQSGHNTVSWYQQALGQGPQFIFQYYREEENGRGNFPPRFSGLQFPNYSSELNVNALELDDSALYLCASSFWAQETQYFGPGTRLLVL.

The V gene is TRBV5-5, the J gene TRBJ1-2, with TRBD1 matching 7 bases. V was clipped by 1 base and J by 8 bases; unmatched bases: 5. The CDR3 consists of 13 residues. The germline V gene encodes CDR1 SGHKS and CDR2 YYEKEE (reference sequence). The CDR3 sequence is CASSLRGGWGYTF. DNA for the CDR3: TGTGCCAGCAGCTTGAGAGGGGGCTGGGGCTACACCTTC.

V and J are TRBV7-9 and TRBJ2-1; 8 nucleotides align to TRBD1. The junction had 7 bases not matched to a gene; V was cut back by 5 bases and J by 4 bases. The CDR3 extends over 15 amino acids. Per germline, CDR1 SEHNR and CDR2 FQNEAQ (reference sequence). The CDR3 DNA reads TGTGCCAGCAGCCTTAAGGGACAGGCTTACAATGAGCAGTTCTTC. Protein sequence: CASSLKGQAYNEQFF.

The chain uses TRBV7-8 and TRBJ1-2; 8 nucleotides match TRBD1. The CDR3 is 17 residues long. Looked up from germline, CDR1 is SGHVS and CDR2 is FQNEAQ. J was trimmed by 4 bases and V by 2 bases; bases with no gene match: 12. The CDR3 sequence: CASSLLRGRPGGYGYTF. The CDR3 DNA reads TGTGCCAGCAGCTTACTCAGGGGGCGCCCCGGTGGCTATGGCTACACCTTC.